This T cell receptor (beta chain) was obtained from a study of T-cell reconstitution after alpha-beta-depleted transplantation in children. J lost 2 bases, V lost 5 bases, and 10 bases had no gene match. The germline gives CDR1 DFQATT, CDR2 SNEGSKA (reference sequence). This CDR3 spans 15 amino acids. Unique molecular identifiers were used in preparing the TCRbeta library. MiXCR was run by TCRdb on the PCR reads, yielding one entry per CDR3 protein. The table shows 540,000 or so distinct CDR3 sequences, with roughly 23% occurring only once. Study-level points and caveats: Several hundred rapidly expanded clones from non-depleted graft cells reportedly supplied alpha-beta T cells about two months post-transplant. Diversity of TCRbeta at day 60 was high in some patients, arising from surviving recipient T cells and thymic progenitors. Newly produced T cells mostly provided counts and TCRbeta diversity after one year, as hyperexpanded clones declined.

This clonotype was counted only a few times. Its antigen remains unknown. The chain employs TRBV20-1 and TRBJ2-5, with 8 positions matching TRBD2. The receptor was derived from a boy under two years old who had a stem cell transplant for acute myeloid leukemia, so the T cells may come from the graft donor. The specimen comprised PBMCs, mostly from graft donor cells, sampled 360 days after TCRalphabeta/CD19-depleted stem cell transplant. CDR3 sequence (DNA): TGCAGTGCTCCGCGGCGGGGGGACCTGCAAGAGACCCAGTACTTC. It codes for CSAPRRGDLQETQYF.